Sequencing of this TCR beta chain was carried out in a study of breast tumors, draining lymph nodes, adjacent tissues. Study results and caveats: Compared with basal-like, luminal-like tumors shared significantly more repertoire with nontumor tissue. That most tumor T cells come from lymph nodes remained unproven.

This clonotype was detected ten times or more. The antigen is unknown. A single record per CDR3 protein comes from TCRdb applying MiXCR to the multiplex PCR reads. The data show around 170,000 distinct CDR3 sequences, roughly a third seen once. This CDR3 is 13 amino acids long. Per the germline V gene, CDR1 is KGHSH and CDR2 is LQKENI. Deletions cut 3 bases from V and 2 bases from J, with 7 bases between. The lymph nodes were axillary draining lymph nodes from breast cancer patients. The source material was axillary lymph node tissue. This sequence originates from a female donor with breast cancer. Some clones in this sample may be carry-over from other donors' samples. J is TRBJ1-2 and V is TRBV18, with D hard to call. The CDR3 is CASSPTENYGYTF. CDR3 sequence (DNA): TGTGCCAGCTCACCCACAGAAAACTATGGCTACACCTTC.